This T cell receptor (beta chain) was captured in a study of cytotoxic CD8 clonotypes in ibrutinib-treated CLL. Looking at the study overall: Partial responses totalled some 24 and complete responses 2; after median roughly 68 months, roughly 14 remained remitted and around twelve progressed. Study-level findings and limits: For progressing versus sustained-remission patients, sampling times were not the same. Clonality was higher at baseline than in age-matched healthy donors and tracked circulating CD8+ T-cell counts.

Sequenced by immunoSEQ multiplex PCR; TCRdb stores in-frame clones only, minus some. The repertoire holds roughly 70,000 clones, with just over 90% as singletons. Cryopreserved PBMCs supplied about 1.9 micrograms of genomic DNA for TCR beta libraries. The CDR3 sequence is 13 residues long. Trimming cost V 3 bases and J 2 bases, with 8 bases left between them. Germline V gene data show CDR1 as MNHEY and CDR2 as SVGAGI. As regards this clone: Its antigen is as yet unknown.

This receptor was identified in a human donor with chronic lymphocytic leukemia. This material consisted of PBMCs, taken after 12 months of ibrutinib treatment. The rearrangement uses TRBV6-5 and TRBJ2-7; D not resolved. DNA of the CDR3: TGTGCCAGCAGTTATAAAGTCCCCTACGAGCAGTACTTC. Encoded protein: CASSYKVPYEQYF.